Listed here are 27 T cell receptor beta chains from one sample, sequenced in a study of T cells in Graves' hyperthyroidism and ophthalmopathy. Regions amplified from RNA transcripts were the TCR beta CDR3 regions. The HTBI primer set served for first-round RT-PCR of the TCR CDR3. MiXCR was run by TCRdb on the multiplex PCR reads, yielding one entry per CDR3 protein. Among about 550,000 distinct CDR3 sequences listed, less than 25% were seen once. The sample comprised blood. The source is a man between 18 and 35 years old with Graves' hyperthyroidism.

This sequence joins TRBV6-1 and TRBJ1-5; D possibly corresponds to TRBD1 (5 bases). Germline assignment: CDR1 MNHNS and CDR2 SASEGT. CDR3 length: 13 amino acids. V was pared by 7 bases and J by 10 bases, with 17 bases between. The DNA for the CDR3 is TGTGCCAGCAAAGCAGGGCTCCTTGGCCCCCAGCATTTT. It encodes CASKAGLLGPQHF.

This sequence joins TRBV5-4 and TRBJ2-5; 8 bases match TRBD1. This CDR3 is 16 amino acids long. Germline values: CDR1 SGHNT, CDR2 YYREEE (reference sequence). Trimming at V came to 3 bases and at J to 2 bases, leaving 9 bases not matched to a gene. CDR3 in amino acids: CASSWGDRRRQETQYF. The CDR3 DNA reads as TGTGCCAGCAGCTGGGGGGACAGGCGCCGACAAGAGACCCAGTACTTC.

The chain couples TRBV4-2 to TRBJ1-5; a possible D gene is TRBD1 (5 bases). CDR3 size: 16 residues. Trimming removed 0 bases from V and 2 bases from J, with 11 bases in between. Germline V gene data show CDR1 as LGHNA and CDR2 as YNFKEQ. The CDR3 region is CASSQDRAGRNQPQHF. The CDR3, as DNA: TGTGCCAGCAGCCAAGATAGGGCAGGGCGCAATCAGCCCCAGCATTTT.

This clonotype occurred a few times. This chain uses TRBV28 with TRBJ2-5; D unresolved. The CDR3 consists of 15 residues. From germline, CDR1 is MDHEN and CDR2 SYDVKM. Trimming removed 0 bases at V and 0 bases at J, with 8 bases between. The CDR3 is CASSLWAAYQETQYF. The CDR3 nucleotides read TGTGCCAGCAGTTTATGGGCAGCTTACCAAGAGACCCAGTACTTC.

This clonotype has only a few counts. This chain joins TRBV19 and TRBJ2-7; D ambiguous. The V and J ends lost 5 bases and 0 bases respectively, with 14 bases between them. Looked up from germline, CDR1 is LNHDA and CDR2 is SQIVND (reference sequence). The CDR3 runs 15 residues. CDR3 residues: CASSEVGVSSYEQYF. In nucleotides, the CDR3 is TGTGCCAGTAGTGAGGTGGGCGTTAGCTCCTACGAGCAGTACTTC. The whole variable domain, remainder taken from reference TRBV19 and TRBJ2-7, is DGGITQSPKYLFRKEGQNVTLSCEQNLNHDAMYWYRQDPGQGLRLIYYSQIVNDFQKGDIAEGYSVSREKKESFPLTVTSAQKNPTAFYLCASSEVGVSSYEQYFGPGTRLTVT.

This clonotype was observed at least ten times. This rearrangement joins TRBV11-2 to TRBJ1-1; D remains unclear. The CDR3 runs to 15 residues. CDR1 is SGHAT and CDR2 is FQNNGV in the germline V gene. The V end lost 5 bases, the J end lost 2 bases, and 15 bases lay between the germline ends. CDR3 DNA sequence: TGTGCCAGCAGCCCAGCTAGGCAGCCTAACACTGAAGCTTTCTTT. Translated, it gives CASSPARQPNTEAFF. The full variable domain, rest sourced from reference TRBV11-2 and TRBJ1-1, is EAGVAQSPRYKIIEKRQSVAFWCNPISGHATLYWYQQILGQGPKLLIQFQNNGVVDDSQLPKDRFSAERLKGVDSTLKIQPAKLEDSAVYLCASSPARQPNTEAFFGQGTRLTVV.

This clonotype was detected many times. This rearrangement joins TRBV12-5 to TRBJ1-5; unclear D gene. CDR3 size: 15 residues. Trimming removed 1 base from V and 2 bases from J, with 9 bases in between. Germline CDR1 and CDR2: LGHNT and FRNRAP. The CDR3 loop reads CASGLEGLGNQPQHF. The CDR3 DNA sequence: TGTGCTAGTGGTTTGGAAGGTTTGGGCAATCAGCCCCAGCATTTT.

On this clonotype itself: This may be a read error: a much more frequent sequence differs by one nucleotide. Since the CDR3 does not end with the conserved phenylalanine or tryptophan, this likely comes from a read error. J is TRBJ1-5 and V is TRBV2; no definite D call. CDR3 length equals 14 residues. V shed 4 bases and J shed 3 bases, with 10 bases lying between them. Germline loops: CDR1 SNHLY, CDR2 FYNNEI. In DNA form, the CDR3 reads TGTGCCAGCAGTGGTCCCGCAGCCAATCAGCCCCAGCATTTG. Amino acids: CASSGPAANQPQHL.

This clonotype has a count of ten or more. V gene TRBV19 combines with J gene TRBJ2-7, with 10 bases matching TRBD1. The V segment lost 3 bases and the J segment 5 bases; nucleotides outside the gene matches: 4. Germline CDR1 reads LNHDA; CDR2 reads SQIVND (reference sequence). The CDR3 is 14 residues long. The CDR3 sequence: CASSIGTGVNEQYF. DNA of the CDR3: TGTGCCAGTAGTATCGGGACAGGGGTTAACGAGCAGTACTTC.

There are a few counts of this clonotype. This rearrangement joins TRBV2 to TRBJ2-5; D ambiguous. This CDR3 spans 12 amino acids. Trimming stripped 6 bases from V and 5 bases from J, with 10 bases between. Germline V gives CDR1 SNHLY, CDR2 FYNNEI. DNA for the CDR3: TGTGCCAGCAGAAGCGAGCCGGAGACCCAGTACTTC. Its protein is CASRSEPETQYF. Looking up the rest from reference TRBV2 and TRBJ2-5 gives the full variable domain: EPEVTQTPSHQVTQMGQEVILRCVPISNHLYFYWYRQILGQKVEFLVSFYNNEISEKSEIFDDQFSVERPDGSNFTLKIRSTKLEDSAMYFCASRSEPETQYFGPGTRLLVL.

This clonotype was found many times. The CDR3 DNA follows: TGCAGTGCTCCGGACAGGAGCACTAGCAATCAGCCCCAGCATTTT. Amino acids: CSAPDRSTSNQPQHF. The genes are TRBV20-1 and TRBJ1-5, with 7 bases identical to TRBD1. Germline CDR1 is DFQATT and CDR2 is SNEGSKA (reference sequence). V shed 5 bases and J 0 bases; nucleotides not matched to a gene: 7. The CDR3 loop spans 15 amino acids.

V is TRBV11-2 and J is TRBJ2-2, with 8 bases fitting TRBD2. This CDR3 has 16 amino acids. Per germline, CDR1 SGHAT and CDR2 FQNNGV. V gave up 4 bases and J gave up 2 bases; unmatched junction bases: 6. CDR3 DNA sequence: TGTGCCAGCAGCTCCGGGACTAGGCCAAACACCGGGGAGCTGTTTTTT. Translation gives CASSSGTRPNTGELFF.

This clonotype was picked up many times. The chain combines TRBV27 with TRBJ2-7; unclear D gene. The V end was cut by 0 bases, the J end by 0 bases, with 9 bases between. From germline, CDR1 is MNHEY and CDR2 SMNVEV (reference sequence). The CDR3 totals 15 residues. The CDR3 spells CASSLSGPVSYEQYF. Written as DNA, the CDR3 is TGTGCCAGCAGTTTATCGGGCCCGGTCTCCTACGAGCAGTACTTC.

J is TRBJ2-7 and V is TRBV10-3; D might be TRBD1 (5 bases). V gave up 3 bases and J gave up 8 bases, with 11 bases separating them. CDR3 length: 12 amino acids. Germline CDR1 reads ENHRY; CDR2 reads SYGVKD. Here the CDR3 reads CAISDRGNKQYF. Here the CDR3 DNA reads TGTGCCATCAGTGATAGGGGCAATAAGCAGTACTTC.

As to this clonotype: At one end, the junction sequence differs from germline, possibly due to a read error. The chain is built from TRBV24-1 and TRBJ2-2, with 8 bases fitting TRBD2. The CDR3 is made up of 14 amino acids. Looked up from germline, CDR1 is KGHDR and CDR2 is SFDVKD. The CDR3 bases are TGTGCCAGTAACGGGGGGGCGAACACCGAGGAGCTGTTTTTT. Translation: CASNGGANTEELFF.

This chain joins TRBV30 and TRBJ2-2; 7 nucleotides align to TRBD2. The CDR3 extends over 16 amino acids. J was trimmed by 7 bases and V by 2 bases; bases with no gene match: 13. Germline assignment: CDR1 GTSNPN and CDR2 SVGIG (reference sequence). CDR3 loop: CAWSLGLAVKIGELFF. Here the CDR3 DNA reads TGTGCCTGGAGTCTAGGTCTAGCGGTGAAAATCGGGGAGCTGTTTTTT.

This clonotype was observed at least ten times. CDR3 sequence reads: CASSSNKQQGYGYTF. CDR3 bases: TGTGCCAGCAGCAGCAATAAACAACAGGGATATGGCTACACCTTC. V usage is TRBV7-2 and J usage is TRBJ1-2; perhaps TRBD1 as D (6 bases). This CDR3 spans 15 amino acids. CDR1 is SGHTA, CDR2 FQGNSA, per germline. Trimming pared 5 bases from V and 5 bases from J, leaving 18 bases between.

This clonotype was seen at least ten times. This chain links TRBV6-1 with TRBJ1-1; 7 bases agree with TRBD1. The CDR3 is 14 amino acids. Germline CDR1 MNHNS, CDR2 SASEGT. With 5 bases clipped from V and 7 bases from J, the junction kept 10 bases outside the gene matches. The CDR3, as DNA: TGTGCCAGCAGTAAACAGGGGCTGAAGATTGAAGCTTTCTTT. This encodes CASSKQGLKIEAFF.

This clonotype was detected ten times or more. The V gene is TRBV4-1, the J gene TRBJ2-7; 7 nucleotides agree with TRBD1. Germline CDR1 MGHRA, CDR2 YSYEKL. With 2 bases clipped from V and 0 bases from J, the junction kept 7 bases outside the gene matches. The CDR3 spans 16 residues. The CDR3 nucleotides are TGCGCCAGCAGCCAATCCTTAGGGGGCAGCTCCTACGAGCAGTACTTC. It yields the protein CASSQSLGGSSYEQYF.

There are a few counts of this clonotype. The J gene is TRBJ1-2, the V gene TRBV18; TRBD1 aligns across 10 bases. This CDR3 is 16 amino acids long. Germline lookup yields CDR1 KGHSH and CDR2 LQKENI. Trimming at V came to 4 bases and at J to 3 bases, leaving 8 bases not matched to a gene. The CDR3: CASSLSSGQGDYGYTF. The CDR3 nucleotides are TGTGCCAGCTCACTCTCTTCCGGACAGGGGGACTATGGCTACACCTTC.

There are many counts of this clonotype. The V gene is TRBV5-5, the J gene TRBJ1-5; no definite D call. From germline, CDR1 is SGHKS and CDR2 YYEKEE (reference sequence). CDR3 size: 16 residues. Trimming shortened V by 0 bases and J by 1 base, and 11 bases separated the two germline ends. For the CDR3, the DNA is TGTGCCAGCAGCTTGGCCCCCGTTTCAAGCAATCAGCCCCAGCATTTT. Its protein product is CASSLAPVSSNQPQHF.

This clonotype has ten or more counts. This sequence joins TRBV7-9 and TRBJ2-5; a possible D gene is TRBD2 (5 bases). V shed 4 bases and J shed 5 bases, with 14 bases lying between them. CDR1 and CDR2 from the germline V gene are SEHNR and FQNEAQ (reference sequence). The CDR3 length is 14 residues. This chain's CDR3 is CASSSSDGVETQYF. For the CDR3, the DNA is TGTGCCAGCAGCTCCTCGGACGGGGTGGAGACCCAGTACTTC.

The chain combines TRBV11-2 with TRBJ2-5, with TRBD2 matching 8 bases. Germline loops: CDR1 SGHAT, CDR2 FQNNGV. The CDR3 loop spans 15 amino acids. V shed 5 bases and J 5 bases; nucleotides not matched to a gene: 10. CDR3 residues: CASSATSGTSETQYF. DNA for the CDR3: TGTGCCAGCAGCGCAACTAGCGGTACTTCTGAGACCCAGTACTTC.

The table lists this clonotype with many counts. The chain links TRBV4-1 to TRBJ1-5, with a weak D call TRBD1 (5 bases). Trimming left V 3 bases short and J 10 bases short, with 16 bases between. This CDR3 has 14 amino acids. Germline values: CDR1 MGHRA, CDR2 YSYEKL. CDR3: CASSHPGRGLPQHF. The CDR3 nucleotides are TGCGCCAGCAGCCACCCGGGACGCGGTCTTCCCCAGCATTTT.

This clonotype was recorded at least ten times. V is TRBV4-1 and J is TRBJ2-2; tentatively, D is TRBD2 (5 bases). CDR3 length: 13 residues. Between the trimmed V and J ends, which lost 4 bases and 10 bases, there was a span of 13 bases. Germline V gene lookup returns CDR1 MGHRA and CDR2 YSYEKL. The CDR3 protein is CASSPGLLAELFF. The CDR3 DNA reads TGCGCCAGCAGCCCCGGACTCCTCGCGGAGCTGTTTTTT.

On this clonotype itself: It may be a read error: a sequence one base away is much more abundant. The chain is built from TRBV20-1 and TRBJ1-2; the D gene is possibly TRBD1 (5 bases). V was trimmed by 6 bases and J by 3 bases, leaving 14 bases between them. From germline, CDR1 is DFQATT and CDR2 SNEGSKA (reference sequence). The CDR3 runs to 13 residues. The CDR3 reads CSAPPPGDYGYTF. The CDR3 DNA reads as TGCAGTGCCCCCCCCCCGGGGGACTATGGCTACACCTTC.

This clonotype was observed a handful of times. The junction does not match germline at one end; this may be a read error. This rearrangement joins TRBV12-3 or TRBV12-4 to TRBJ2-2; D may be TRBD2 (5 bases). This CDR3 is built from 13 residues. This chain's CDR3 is CASSSVETGELCF. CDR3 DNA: TGTGCCAGCAGTTCAGTGGAAACCGGGGAGCTGTGTTTT.